The T cell receptor (beta chain) under discussion was sequenced for a study of blood T cell repertoires in COVID-19. Overall study context: The United States, Italy and Spain supplied acute and convalescent COVID-19 samples. PBMCs, B-cell-depleted T cells, or T cells were the source of the cDNA or gDNA that made up the material.

Authors' analysis steps: By means of reference gene primer amplification, nucleated cell counts were estimated. Measured with immunoSEQ multiplex PCR; TCRdb has only the in-frame clones, and not every one. Clone size and V and J calls were adopted from that table, with D and trimming inferred from the DNA. The table lists some 180,000 clones, less than 85% of them singletons. This CDR3 has 16 residues. The trim removed 5 bases at V and 2 bases at J, leaving 10 bases unmatched. Germline CDR1 is PRHDT and CDR2 is FYEKMQ (reference sequence). This sequence was found in a human donor in a cohort sampled during active COVID-19. J is TRBJ2-3 and V is TRBV13; the match to TRBD1 covers 7 bases. What was sequenced was peripheral blood. The CDR3 sequence is CASSTDREPHTDTQYF. The CDR3 nucleotides are TGTGCCAGCAGCACCGACAGGGAGCCCCACACAGATACGCAGTATTTT.